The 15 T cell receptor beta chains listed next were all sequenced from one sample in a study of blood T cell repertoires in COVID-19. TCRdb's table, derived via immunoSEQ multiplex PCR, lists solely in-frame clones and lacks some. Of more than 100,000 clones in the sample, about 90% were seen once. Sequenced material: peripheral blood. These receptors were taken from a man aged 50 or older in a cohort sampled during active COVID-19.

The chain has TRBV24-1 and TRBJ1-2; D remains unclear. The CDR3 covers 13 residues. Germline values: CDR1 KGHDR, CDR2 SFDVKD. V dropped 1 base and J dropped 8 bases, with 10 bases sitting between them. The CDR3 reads CATSDLGSVGYTF. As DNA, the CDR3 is TGTGCCACCAGTGATTTAGGGAGTGTCGGCTACACCTTC.

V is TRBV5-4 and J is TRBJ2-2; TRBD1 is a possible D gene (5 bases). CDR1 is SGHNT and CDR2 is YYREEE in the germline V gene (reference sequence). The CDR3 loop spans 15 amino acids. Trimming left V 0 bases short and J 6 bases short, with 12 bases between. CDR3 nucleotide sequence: TGTGCCAGCAGCTTGGTCCAGGGTCCCTCCGGGGAGCTGTTTTTT. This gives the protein CASSLVQGPSGELFF.

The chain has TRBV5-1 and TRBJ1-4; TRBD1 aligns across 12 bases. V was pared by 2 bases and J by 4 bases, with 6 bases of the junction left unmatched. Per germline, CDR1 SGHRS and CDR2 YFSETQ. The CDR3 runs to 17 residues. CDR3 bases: TGCGCCAGCAGCTTCAGGGGACAGGGGGCCGTTAATGAAAAACTGTTTTTT. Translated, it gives CASSFRGQGAVNEKLFF.

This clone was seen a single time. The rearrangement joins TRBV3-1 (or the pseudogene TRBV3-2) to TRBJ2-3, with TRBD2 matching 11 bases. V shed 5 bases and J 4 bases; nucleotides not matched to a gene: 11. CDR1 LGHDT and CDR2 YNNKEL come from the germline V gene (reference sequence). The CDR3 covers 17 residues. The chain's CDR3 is CASSFTRLAGSPDTQYF. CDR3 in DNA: TGTGCCAGCAGCTTTACCCGACTAGCGGGGTCCCCAGATACGCAGTATTTT.

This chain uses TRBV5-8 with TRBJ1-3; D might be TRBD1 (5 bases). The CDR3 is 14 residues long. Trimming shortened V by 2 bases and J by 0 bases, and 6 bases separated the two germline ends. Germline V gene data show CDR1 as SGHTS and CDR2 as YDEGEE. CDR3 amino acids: CASSFQGSGNTIYF. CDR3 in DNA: TGTGCCAGCAGCTTTCAGGGCTCTGGAAACACCATATATTTT. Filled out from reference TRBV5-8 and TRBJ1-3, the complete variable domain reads EAGVTQSPTHLIKTRGQQATLRCSPISGHTSVYWYQQALGLGLQFLLWYDEGEERNRGNFPPRFSGRQFPNYSSELNVNALELEDSALYLCASSFQGSGNTIYFGEGSWLTVV.

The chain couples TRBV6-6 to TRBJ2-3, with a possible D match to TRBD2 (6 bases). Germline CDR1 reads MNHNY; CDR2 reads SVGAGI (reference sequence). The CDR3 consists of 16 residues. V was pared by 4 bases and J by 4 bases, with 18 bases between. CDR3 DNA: TGTGCCAGCAGTTGGCTGGCCTCCGGCGGGGCAGATACGCAGTATTTT. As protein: CASSWLASGGADTQYF.

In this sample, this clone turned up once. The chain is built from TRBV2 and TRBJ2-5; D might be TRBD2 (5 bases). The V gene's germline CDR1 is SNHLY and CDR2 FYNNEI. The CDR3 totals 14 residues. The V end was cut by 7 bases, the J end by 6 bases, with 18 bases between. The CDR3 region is CASIRGRNIQTQYF. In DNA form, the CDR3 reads TGTGCCAGCATCCGGGGTAGGAATATACAGACCCAGTACTTC.

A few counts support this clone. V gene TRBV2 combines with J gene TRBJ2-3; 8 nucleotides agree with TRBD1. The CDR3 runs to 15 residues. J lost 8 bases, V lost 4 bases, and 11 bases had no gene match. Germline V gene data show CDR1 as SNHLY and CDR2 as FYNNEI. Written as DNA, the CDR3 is TGTGCCAGCAGTGTGTCAGGGGGCAATACGGGTACGCAGTATTTT. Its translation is CASSVSGGNTGTQYF.

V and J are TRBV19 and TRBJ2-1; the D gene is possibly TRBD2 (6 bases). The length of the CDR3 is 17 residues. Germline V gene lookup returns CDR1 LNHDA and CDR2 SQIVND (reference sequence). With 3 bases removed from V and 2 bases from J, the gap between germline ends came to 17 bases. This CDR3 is CASSMRGGAGAYNEQFF. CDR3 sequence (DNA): TGTGCCAGTAGTATGAGAGGAGGAGCGGGTGCCTACAATGAGCAGTTCTTC.

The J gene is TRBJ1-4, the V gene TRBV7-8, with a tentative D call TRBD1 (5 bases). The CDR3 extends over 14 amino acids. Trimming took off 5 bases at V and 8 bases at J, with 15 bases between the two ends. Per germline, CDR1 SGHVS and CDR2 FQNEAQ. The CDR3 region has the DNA TGTGCCAGCAGCGCCGGCGGGAAGGGGGAAAAACTGTTTTTT. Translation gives CASSAGGKGEKLFF.

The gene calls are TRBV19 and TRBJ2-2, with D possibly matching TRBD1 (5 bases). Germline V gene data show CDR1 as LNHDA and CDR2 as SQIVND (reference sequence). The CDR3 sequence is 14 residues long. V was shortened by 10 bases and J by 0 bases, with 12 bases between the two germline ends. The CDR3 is CATLGPSNTGELFF. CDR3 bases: TGTGCCACTCTGGGGCCTTCGAACACCGGGGAGCTGTTTTTT. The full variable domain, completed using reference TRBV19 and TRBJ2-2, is DGGITQSPKYLFRKEGQNVTLSCEQNLNHDAMYWYRQDPGQGLRLIYYSQIVNDFQKGDIAEGYSVSREKKESFPLTVTSAQKNPTAFYLCATLGPSNTGELFFGEGSRLTVL.

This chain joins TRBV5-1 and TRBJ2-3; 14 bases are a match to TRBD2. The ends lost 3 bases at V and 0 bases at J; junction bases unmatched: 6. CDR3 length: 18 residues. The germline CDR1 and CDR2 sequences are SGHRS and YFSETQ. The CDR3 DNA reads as TGCGCCAGCAGCTCCGGACTAGCGGGGGGCTCTAGCACAGATACGCAGTATTTT. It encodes CASSSGLAGGSSTDTQYF.

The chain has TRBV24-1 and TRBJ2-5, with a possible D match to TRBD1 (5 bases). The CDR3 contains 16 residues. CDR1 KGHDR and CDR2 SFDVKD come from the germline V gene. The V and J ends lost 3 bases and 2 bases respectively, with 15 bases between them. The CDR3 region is CATSDGAKRIQETQYF. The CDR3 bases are TGTGCCACCAGTGATGGGGCGAAGAGAATACAAGAGACCCAGTACTTC.

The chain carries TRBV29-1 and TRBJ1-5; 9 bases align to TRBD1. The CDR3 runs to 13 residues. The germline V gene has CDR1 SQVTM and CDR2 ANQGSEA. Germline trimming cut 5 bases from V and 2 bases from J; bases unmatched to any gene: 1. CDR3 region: CSVWDRGNQPQHF. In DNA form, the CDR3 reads TGCAGCGTTTGGGACAGGGGCAATCAGCCCCAGCATTTT.

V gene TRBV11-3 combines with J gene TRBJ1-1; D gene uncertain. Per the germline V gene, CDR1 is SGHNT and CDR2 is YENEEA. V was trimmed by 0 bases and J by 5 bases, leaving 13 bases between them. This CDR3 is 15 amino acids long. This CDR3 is CASSLDLNTPTEAFF. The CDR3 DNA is TGTGCCAGCAGCTTAGATTTGAACACACCGACTGAAGCTTTCTTT.